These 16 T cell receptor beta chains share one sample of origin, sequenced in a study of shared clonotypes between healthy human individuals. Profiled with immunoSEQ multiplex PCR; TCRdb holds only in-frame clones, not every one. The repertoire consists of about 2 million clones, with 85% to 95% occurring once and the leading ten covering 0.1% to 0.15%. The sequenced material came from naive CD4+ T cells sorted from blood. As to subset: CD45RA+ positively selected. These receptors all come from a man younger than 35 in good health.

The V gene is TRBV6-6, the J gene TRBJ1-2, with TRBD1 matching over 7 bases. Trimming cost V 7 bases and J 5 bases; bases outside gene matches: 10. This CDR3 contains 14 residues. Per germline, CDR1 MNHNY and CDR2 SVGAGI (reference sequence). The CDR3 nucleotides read TGTGCCAGCAACCTGGGGCAGGGGGGTTATGGCTACACCTTC. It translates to CASNLGQGGYGYTF.

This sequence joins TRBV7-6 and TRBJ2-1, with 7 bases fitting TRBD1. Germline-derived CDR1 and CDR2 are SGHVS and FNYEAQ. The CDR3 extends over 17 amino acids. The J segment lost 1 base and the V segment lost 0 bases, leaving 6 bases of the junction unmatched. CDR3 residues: CASSLAPEGASYNEQFF. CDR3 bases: TGTGCCAGCAGCTTAGCCCCAGAGGGGGCTTCCTACAATGAGCAGTTCTTC.

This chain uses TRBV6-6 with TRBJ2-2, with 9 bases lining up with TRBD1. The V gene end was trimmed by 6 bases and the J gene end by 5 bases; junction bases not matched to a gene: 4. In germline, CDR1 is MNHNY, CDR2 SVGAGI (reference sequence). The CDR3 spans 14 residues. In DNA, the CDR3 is TGTGCCAGCAGCGGACAGGGGCGGACCGGGGAGCTGTTTTTT. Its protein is CASSGQGRTGELFF.

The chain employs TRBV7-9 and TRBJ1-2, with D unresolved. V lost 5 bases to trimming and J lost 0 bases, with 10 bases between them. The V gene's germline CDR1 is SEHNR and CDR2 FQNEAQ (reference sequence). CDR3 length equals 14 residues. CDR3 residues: CASSLKEPNYGYTF. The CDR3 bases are TGTGCCAGCAGCCTCAAGGAGCCTAACTATGGCTACACCTTC.

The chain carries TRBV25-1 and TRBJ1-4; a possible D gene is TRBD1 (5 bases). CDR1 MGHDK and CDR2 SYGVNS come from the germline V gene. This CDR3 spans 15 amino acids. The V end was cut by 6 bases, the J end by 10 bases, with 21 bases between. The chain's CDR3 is CASRTSQGSGGKLFF. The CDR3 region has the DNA TGTGCCAGCAGGACTTCTCAGGGTAGTGGGGGAAAACTGTTTTTT.

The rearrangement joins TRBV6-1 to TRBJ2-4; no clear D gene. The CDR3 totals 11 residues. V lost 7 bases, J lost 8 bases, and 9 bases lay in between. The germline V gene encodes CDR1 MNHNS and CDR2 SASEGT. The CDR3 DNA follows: TGTGCCAGCAAGCGCGGAGACATTCAGTACTTC. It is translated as CASKRGDIQYF.

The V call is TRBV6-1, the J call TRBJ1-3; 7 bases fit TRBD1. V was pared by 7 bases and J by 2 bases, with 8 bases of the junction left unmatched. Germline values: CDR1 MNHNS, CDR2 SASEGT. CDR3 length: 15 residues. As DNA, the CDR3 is TGTGCCAGCATAACAGGGGTCGGGACTGGAAACACCATATATTTT. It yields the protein CASITGVGTGNTIYF.

The CDR3 loop is CASSFRRKSSYNSPLHF. DNA for the CDR3: TGTGCCAGCAGCTTTAGACGGAAAAGCTCCTATAATTCACCCCTCCACTTT. V usage is TRBV13 and J usage is TRBJ1-6; D call uncertain. The CDR3 runs 17 residues. CDR1 and CDR2 from the germline V gene are PRHDT and FYEKMQ (reference sequence). The V end lost 3 bases, the J end lost 0 bases, and 12 bases lay between the germline ends.

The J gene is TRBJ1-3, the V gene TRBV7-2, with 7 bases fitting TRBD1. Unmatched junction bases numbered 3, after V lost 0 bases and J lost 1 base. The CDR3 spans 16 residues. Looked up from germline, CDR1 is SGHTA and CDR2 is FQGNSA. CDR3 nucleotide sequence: TGTGCCAGCAGCTTAGCCACAGGGGAGTCTGGAAACACCATATATTTT. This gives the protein CASSLATGESGNTIYF. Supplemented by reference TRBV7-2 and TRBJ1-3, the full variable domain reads GAGVSQSPSNKVTEKGKDVELRCDPISGHTALYWYRQSLGQGLEFLIYFQGNSAPDKSGLPSDRFSAERTGGSVSTLTIQRTQQEDSAVYLCASSLATGESGNTIYFGEGSWLTVV.

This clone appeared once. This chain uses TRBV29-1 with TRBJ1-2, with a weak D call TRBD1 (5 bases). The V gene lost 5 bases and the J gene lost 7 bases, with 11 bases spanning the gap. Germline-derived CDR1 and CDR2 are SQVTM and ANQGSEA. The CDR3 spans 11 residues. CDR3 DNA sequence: TGCAGCGTTCTAAGGGGTTCTGGCTACACCTTC. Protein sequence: CSVLRGSGYTF.

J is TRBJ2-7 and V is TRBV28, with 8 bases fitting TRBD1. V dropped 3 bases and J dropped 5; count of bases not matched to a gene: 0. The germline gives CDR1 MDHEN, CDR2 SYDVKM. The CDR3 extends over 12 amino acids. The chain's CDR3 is CASSLTGDEQYF. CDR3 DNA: TGTGCCAGCAGTTTGACAGGGGACGAGCAGTACTTC.

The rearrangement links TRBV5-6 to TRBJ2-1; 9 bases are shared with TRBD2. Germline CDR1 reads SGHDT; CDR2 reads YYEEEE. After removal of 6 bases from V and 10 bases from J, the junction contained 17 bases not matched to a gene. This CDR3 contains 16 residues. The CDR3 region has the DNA TGTGCCAGCATTCCCTATTCTAGCGGGACGTACGGGGAGCAGTTCTTC. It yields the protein CASIPYSSGTYGEQFF.

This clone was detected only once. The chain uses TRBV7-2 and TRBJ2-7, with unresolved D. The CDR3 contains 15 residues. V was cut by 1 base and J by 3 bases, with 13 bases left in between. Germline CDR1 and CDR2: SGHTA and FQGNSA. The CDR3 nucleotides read TGTGCCAGCAGCTTAGGCGATGACCGACACTACGAGCAGTACTTC. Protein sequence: CASSLGDDRHYEQYF.

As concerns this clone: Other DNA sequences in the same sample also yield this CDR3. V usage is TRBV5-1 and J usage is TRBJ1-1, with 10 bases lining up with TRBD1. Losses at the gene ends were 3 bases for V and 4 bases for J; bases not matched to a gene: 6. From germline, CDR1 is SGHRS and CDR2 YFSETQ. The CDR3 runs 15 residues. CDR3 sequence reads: CASSSRTGGSTEAFF. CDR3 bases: TGCGCCAGCAGCTCGAGGACAGGGGGAAGCACTGAAGCTTTCTTT.

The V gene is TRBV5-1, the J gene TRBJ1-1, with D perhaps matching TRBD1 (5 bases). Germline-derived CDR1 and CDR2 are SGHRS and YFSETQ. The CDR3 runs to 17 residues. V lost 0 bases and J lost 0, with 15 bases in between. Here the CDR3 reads CASSLAEDSLLNTEAFF. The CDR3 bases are TGCGCCAGCAGCTTGGCTGAAGACAGCCTACTGAACACTGAAGCTTTCTTT. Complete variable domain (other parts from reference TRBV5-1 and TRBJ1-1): KAGVTQTPRYLIKTRGQQVTLSCSPISGHRSVSWYQQTPGQGLQFLFEYFSETQRNKGNFPGRFSGRQFSNSRSEMNVSTLELGDSALYLCASSLAEDSLLNTEAFFGQGTRLTVV.

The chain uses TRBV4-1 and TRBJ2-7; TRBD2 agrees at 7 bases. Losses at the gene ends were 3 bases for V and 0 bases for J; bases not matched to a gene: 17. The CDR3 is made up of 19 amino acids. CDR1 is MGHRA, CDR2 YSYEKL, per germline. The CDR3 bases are TGCGCCAGCAGCCACCACCCGGGCACTAGCGTAGGGAGCTCCTACGAGCAGTACTTC. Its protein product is CASSHHPGTSVGSSYEQYF.